This TCR beta chain derives from a study of identical twins (dated by TCRdb to about 2016). With regard to the full study: To test whether fetal clonotypes persist, the study used deep sequencing on TCR alpha and beta repertoires from monozygotic twins, unrelated adults of various ages, and cord blood. Replicate twin experiments were performed at different times using different library preparation protocols to rule out contamination.

Preparation of the library involved 5' RACE. Sequencing used an Illumina HiSeq 2000. Template switching introduced a universal primer binding site; the final cDNA contained a unique molecular identifier, enabling accurate counting of TCR cDNA molecules. Specific primers in the conserved constant-segment region were used to synthesize first-strand cDNA for TCR alpha and beta chains. Each cDNA library was double barcoded, with a SMART-Mk sample barcode plus Illumina barcodes, to control for contamination. TruSeq adapter sequences, together with Illumina sample barcodes, were added in two successive PCR steps. The Illumina HiSeq platform was used with custom primers to sequence TCR alpha and beta cDNA libraries. The authors processed their data as follows. Raw reads were processed with MiGEC to extract unique molecular identifiers, and MiXCR was used to determine CDR3 positions. For each individual, recombination models were inferred using an EM algorithm with the repgenHMM and IGoR tools. Shared clonotypes were analyzed with the tcR package in R, and sharing was normalized by the product of cloneset sizes. To study raw recombination without the effects of thymic and clonal selection, out-of-frame nonproductive sequences were analyzed. Using fastp at Q25 and MiXCR, TCRdb reprocessed the public reads and kept productive beta chains. CDR3 protein duplicates are merged, each entry listing the most common genes and DNA. The V and J calls were not made by the authors but by TCRdb's processing. This sample lists roughly 230,000 distinct CDR3 sequences; around 8% were detected once. The top ten clones comprise less than 4% of the sample.

Paper-wide results and their limitations: A weaker excess of twin sharing was found in beta out-of-frame sequences because the signal-to-noise ratio was lowered by fewer shared sequences. Because the same donors could not be followed over many years, the conclusions relied on cross-sectional statistical analysis. In monozygotic twins, out-of-frame TCR alpha sharing was systematically underestimated by recombination models, although the models agreed with sharing between unrelated individuals. Fewer insertions were carried by abundant cord blood beta clonotypes; a weaker similar trend was observed in young adult naive repertoires, while no such trend was observed in memory repertoires. Out-of-frame TCR alpha sequences shared between twins showed an excess of low generation-probability sequences compared with coincidental sharing between unrelated individuals. Zero-insertion analyses could be partly confounded by invariant T cells such as MAIT and iNKT, although diverse VJ usage argued against such confounding for most clonotypes.

The CDR3 holds 15 amino acids from the cysteine to the phenylalanine. Only the CDR3 part of the read is kept: 45 bases, read in frame from the first base. V was cut back by 6 bases and J by 1 base, leaving a gap of 16 bases between them. The germline V gene (reference sequence) yields DFQATT for CDR1 and SNEGSKA for CDR2. Only healthy Caucasian donors were included. Three pairs of female monozygotic twins, all aged about 18 to 30 years, made up the twin cohort. Positive isolation kits from Invitrogen were used to isolate the CD4+ and CD8+ T cell populations. A few counts support this clonotype. Its cognate antigen has yet to be identified. Per-base qualities were not stored, and no clone one base away is much larger. In addition, the sample was reused for a study of yellow fever vaccine responses in identical twins. Taken from the second paper: According to the authors, the vaccine-induced T cell response in identical twins seemed to be partly convergent and partly specific to each individual. In the study, vaccine-responding T cell clones were precisely tracked in identical twins.

The sample was CD8+ T cells sorted from blood. This receptor was obtained from a woman younger than 35 in good health. The sequence links TRBV20-1 to TRBJ2-1, with the D gene uncertain. The sequenced DNA: TGCAGTGCCAACCCGGCAGAGTGGTCCTACAATGAGCAGTTCTTC. The resulting protein is CSANPAEWSYNEQFF.